The 25 T cell receptor beta chains listed next were all sequenced from one sample in a study of Graves' ophthalmopathy and Graves' hyperthyroidism. The study amplified TCR beta CDR3 regions using RNA transcripts. HTBI-primed RT-PCR formed the first round, and a multiplex PCR formed the second. One entry per CDR3 protein, called by TCRdb with MiXCR from the multiplex PCR reads. The sample comprises about 700,000 distinct CDR3 sequences, 35% to 50% of which are singletons, and 35% to 55% rests with the top ten. The sequenced material came from peripheral blood. The receptors here all came from an adult man with Graves' ophthalmopathy.

On this clonotype: Compared with germline, one end of the junction differs, possibly owing to a read error. The gene calls are TRBV7-2 and TRBJ2-5; D tentatively fits TRBD1 or TRBD2 (5 bases each). This CDR3 is 16 amino acids long. The germline V gene encodes CDR1 SGHTA and CDR2 FQGNSA. The CDR3 coding sequence is TGTGCCACCAGTGATTTGGAGAGGGCAGGGCAAGAGACCCGGTACTTC. Its translation: CATSDLERAGQETRYF.

J is TRBJ1-5 and V is TRBV15; D is unclear. The germline gives CDR1 LNHNV, CDR2 YYDKDF (reference sequence). This CDR3 is built from 14 residues. Trimming removed 3 bases at V and 2 bases at J, with 8 bases between. The CDR3: CATSSPSGNQPQHF. The CDR3 nucleotides are TGTGCCACCAGCAGTCCGTCCGGCAATCAGCCCCAGCATTTT.

This clonotype was counted a few times. The chain carries TRBV9 and TRBJ2-5; 8 bases agree with TRBD2. The CDR3 is 13 residues long. The ends lost 4 bases at V and 8 bases at J; junction bases unmatched: 7. In germline, CDR1 is SGDLS, CDR2 YYNGEE. Here the CDR3 reads CASSQGSGGTQYF. The CDR3 nucleotides are TGTGCCAGCAGCCAAGGGAGCGGGGGCACCCAGTACTTC.

This clonotype was seen a few times. This chain joins TRBV2 and TRBJ2-7; D is unclear. The CDR3 extends over 10 amino acids. Trimming pared 2 bases from V and 7 bases from J, leaving 3 bases between. CDR1 is SNHLY and CDR2 is FYNNEI in the germline V gene. CDR3 nucleotide sequence: TGTGCCAGCAGTGAATGGGAGCAGTACTTC. Residues: CASSEWEQYF.

This chain uses TRBV24-1 with TRBJ1-5, with 7 bases matching TRBD1. CDR1 and CDR2 (germline): KGHDR, SFDVKD. The CDR3 has 17 amino acids. J was trimmed by 5 bases and V by 2 bases; bases with no gene match: 11. The CDR3 region has the DNA TGTGCCACCAGTGATTACTCGACAGGGCCAGAGGATCAGCCCCAGCATTTT. Encoded protein: CATSDYSTGPEDQPQHF.

This clonotype was seen just once. The chain is built from TRBV25-1 and TRBJ1-2; D uncertain. The CDR3 totals 13 residues. Germline V lookup: CDR1 MGHDK, CDR2 SYGVNS. The V and J ends lost 8 bases and 1 base respectively, with 11 bases between them. This CDR3 reads CASSPPINYGYTF. The CDR3, as DNA: TGTGCCAGCTCACCACCGATTAACTATGGCTACACCTTC.

Details on this clonotype: The junction departs from the called germline gene at one end, perhaps through a read error. The V gene is TRBV7-2, the J gene TRBJ2-7; 7 bases are a match to TRBD1. Germline loops: CDR1 SGHTA, CDR2 FQGNSA. This CDR3 is built from 17 residues. CDR3 loop: CASSQFLNRQGSYEQYF. CDR3 nucleotide sequence: TGCGCCAGCAGCCAATTCCTCAACCGACAGGGCAGCTACGAGCAGTACTTC.

This clonotype was detected ten times or more. CDR3 nucleotides: TGTGCCAGCAGTGAAGCGTTCAGGAGCGGAGGAAGGCCCCTCCACTTT. Translation gives CASSEAFRSGGRPLHF. The gene calls are TRBV6-1 and TRBJ1-6; D unresolved. V dropped 0 bases and J dropped 13 bases, with 19 bases sitting between them. Germline CDR1 and CDR2: MNHNS and SASEGT. The CDR3 loop spans 16 amino acids.

The rearrangement joins TRBV2 to TRBJ2-5; D may be TRBD2 (6 bases). The CDR3 spans 15 residues. V was clipped by 7 bases and J by 5 bases, with 20 bases between them. Germline CDR1 is SNHLY and CDR2 is FYNNEI. This chain's CDR3 is CASKGTPSARETQYF. CDR3 nucleotide sequence: TGTGCCAGCAAGGGGACTCCTTCTGCCCGGGAGACCCAGTACTTC.

Many counts were recorded for this clonotype. The V and J genes are TRBV29-1 and TRBJ1-1; possible D gene TRBD1, 6 bases. Per the germline V gene, CDR1 is SQVTM and CDR2 is ANQGSEA. The V end was cut by 5 bases, the J end by 0 bases, with 10 bases between. The CDR3 has 13 amino acids. DNA for the CDR3: TGCAGCGTTAGGGCAGGGGTGAACACTGAAGCTTTCTTT. It specifies CSVRAGVNTEAFF.

This clonotype was picked up a small number of times. The gene calls are TRBV5-6 and TRBJ1-5, with D hard to call. The germline V gene has CDR1 SGHDT and CDR2 YYEEEE. V shed 2 bases and J shed 9 bases, with 3 bases lying between them. The CDR3 runs 10 residues. The CDR3 reads CASSLRPQHF. CDR3 nucleotides: TGTGCCAGCAGCTTACGGCCCCAGCATTTT.

The sample holds one count of this clonotype. This chain links TRBV9 with TRBJ1-6, with 8 bases fitting TRBD1. The germline gives CDR1 SGDLS, CDR2 YYNGEE. The CDR3 has 15 residues. Trimming cost V 3 bases and J 13 bases; bases outside gene matches: 12. The CDR3, as DNA: TGTGCCAGCAGCGCGGGTCAGGGGGCAGGGCAGCCCCTCCACTTT. Translating gives CASSAGQGAGQPLHF.

This clonotype has at least ten counts. This chain connects TRBV12-3 or TRBV12-4 to TRBJ1-2; D call uncertain. Trimming removed 5 bases at V and 0 bases at J, with 13 bases between. This CDR3 comprises 15 residues. The CDR3 coding sequence is TGTGCCAGCAGTCCCCTACAAAGAGCTAACTATGGCTACACCTTC. Encoded protein: CASSPLQRANYGYTF.

J is TRBJ1-5 and V is TRBV7-9; 7 bases align to TRBD1. V lost 5 bases to trimming and J lost 0 bases; unmatched junction nucleotides: 10. The CDR3 totals 17 residues. The germline CDR1 and CDR2 sequences are SEHNR and FQNEAQ (reference sequence). This CDR3 is CASSPGTVPDSNQPQHF. For the CDR3, the DNA is TGTGCCAGCAGCCCTGGGACAGTCCCGGATAGCAATCAGCCCCAGCATTTT.

This clonotype was counted ten times or more. The genes are TRBV2 and TRBJ2-7, with a weak D call TRBD2 (5 bases). CDR3 length: 12 residues. The V gene's germline CDR1 is SNHLY and CDR2 FYNNEI. Trimming shortened V by 4 bases and J by 5 bases, and 9 bases separated the two germline ends. CDR3 DNA: TGTGCCAGCAGTGTGTCCGGGAACGAGCAGTACTTC. Its translation is CASSVSGNEQYF.

The rearrangement joins TRBV4-3 to TRBJ2-6; D not resolved. This CDR3 spans 14 amino acids. Trimming stripped 2 bases from V and 4 bases from J, with 6 bases between. Germline V lookup: CDR1 LGHNA, CDR2 YSLEER. This CDR3 is CASSQYLGANVLTF. The DNA of the CDR3 is TGCGCCAGCAGCCAATATCTCGGGGCCAACGTCCTGACTTTC.

This clonotype has ten or more counts. The chain employs TRBV15 and TRBJ1-3; 7 bases map to TRBD1. Looked up from germline, CDR1 is LNHNV and CDR2 is YYDKDF (reference sequence). V trimming: 5 bases; J trimming: 2 bases; junction bases outside the gene matches: 9. This CDR3 region has 16 residues. This CDR3 is CATSPRGGTTGNTIYF. The CDR3 DNA reads TGTGCCACCAGCCCCAGGGGGGGGACGACTGGAAACACCATATATTTT.

This clonotype was observed a handful of times. The J gene is TRBJ1-1, the V gene TRBV10-2, with D possibly TRBD1 on 6 matching bases. This CDR3 spans 17 amino acids. The germline V and J ends were trimmed by 0 bases and 3 bases, with 17 bases remaining between them. Germline loops: CDR1 WSHSY, CDR2 SAAADI. This CDR3 is CASSESRAGAKDTEAFF. CDR3 DNA: TGCGCCAGCAGTGAGTCGCGGGCGGGGGCGAAGGACACTGAAGCTTTCTTT.

The chain combines TRBV2 with TRBJ2-7; D unclear. Germline-derived CDR1 and CDR2 are SNHLY and FYNNEI. This CDR3 contains 13 residues. V lost 5 bases to trimming and J lost 1 base, with 9 bases between them. CDR3 in amino acids: CASSFSPSYEQYF. In nucleotides, the CDR3 is TGTGCCAGCAGTTTCTCCCCATCCTACGAGCAGTACTTC. Combining the CDR3 with reference TRBV2 and TRBJ2-7 gives the whole variable domain EPEVTQTPSHQVTQMGQEVILRCVPISNHLYFYWYRQILGQKVEFLVSFYNNEISEKSEIFDDQFSVERPDGSNFTLKIRSTKLEDSAMYFCASSFSPSYEQYFGPGTRLTVT.

The genes are TRBV5-8 and TRBJ2-7; TRBD1 aligns across 7 bases. Per germline, CDR1 SGHTS and CDR2 YDEGEE. V lost 4 bases, J lost 0 bases, and 4 bases stayed unmatched. The CDR3 contains 14 residues. CDR3 coding DNA: TGTGCCAGCAGCGTGGGACAGATCTCCTACGAGCAGTACTTC. Amino acids: CASSVGQISYEQYF.

The sample holds a few counts of this clonotype. The V and J genes are TRBV9 and TRBJ2-7; D might be TRBD2 (7 bases). The germline CDR1 and CDR2 sequences are SGDLS and YYNGEE. CDR3 length equals 17 residues. V lost 2 bases, J lost 5 bases, and 23 bases lay in between. The CDR3 is CASSVSGGAVSSDEQYF. DNA of the CDR3: TGTGCCAGCAGCGTTAGTGGGGGGGCGGTTAGTAGCGACGAGCAGTACTTC.

The DNA for the CDR3 is TGTGCCAGCAGCAGCGACTCGGGGGCGCAAGAGACCCAGTACTTC. This translates into CASSSDSGAQETQYF. The rearrangement joins TRBV2 to TRBJ2-5, with D possibly being TRBD1 or TRBD2 (6 bases each). The V end lost 6 bases, the J end lost 2 bases, and 16 bases lay between the germline ends. Germline assignment: CDR1 SNHLY and CDR2 FYNNEI. The CDR3 runs to 15 residues.

Only one count was recorded for this clonotype. Since a much larger clone is just one base distant, this may be a read error. The rearrangement links TRBV25-1 to TRBJ2-5; no reliable D call. Germline V gene sequence: CDR1 MGHDK, CDR2 SYGVNS. This CDR3 is built from 12 residues. In DNA, the CDR3 is TGTGCCAGCAGTTCCACACTGGAGACCCAGTGCTTC. This gives the protein CASSSTLETQCF.

At least ten counts were recorded for this clonotype. The chain links TRBV2 to TRBJ1-5; D gene unclear. The germline CDR1 and CDR2 sequences are SNHLY and FYNNEI. The CDR3 length is 13 residues. The V and J ends lost 7 bases and 3 bases respectively, with 10 bases between them. The CDR3 sequence: CASMRTANQPQHF. Here the CDR3 DNA reads TGTGCCAGCATGCGGACGGCCAATCAGCCCCAGCATTTT. The full variable domain, rest sourced from reference TRBV2 and TRBJ1-5, is EPEVTQTPSHQVTQMGQEVILRCVPISNHLYFYWYRQILGQKVEFLVSFYNNEISEKSEIFDDQFSVERPDGSNFTLKIRSTKLEDSAMYFCASMRTANQPQHFGDGTRLSIL.

V gene TRBV2 combines with J gene TRBJ2-2; TRBD1 might be the D (6 bases). The V gene's germline CDR1 is SNHLY and CDR2 FYNNEI. The CDR3 extends over 16 amino acids. Trimming removed 8 bases at V and 6 bases at J, with 22 bases between. The CDR3 nucleotides read TGTGCCAGCGGCTCCCGGCAACAGGGTTACCCCGGGGAGCTGTTTTTT. It translates to CASGSRQQGYPGELFF. The full variable domain, rest sourced from reference TRBV2 and TRBJ2-2, is EPEVTQTPSHQVTQMGQEVILRCVPISNHLYFYWYRQILGQKVEFLVSFYNNEISEKSEIFDDQFSVERPDGSNFTLKIRSTKLEDSAMYFCASGSRQQGYPGELFFGEGSRLTVL.